This TCR beta chain emerged from a study of Ad26.COV2.S vaccination and SARS-CoV-2 variants (dated by TCRdb to the early 2020s). In terms of the full investigation: Vaccine-arm donors came from COV1001, a multicentre, randomized, double-blind, placebo-controlled phase I-IIa trial of Ad26.COV2.S in healthy adults. Ad26.COV2.S was administered intramuscularly at 5 x 10^10 or 1 x 10^11 viral particles, either as a single shot or as two shots given 56 days apart. TCRbeta repertoire sequencing served as the tool for gauging how specific and how broad the SARS-CoV-2-reactive T cell receptors were following Ad26.COV2.S vaccination. A total of around 32 samples were included in the TCR-sequenced set, comprising roughly 20 Ad26.COV2.S vaccine recipients, 5 placebo recipients and 8 SARS-CoV-2 convalescent individuals. Participants in the trial were split at random into five groups of five each, receiving low-dose or high-dose Ad26.COV2.S once or twice, or else placebo on both occasions. Investigators did not know the trial group allocation while performing experiments and assessing outcomes.

Notes on this clone: Its antigen remains unidentified. Base quality data are lacking; no much larger clone is found one base away.

The immunoSEQ Assay was the method used to sequence TCRbeta CDR3 regions. After extraction, genomic DNA underwent amplification by bias-controlled multiplex PCR, followed by high-throughput sequencing. In the authors' own workflow: Collapsing and filtering of sequences were performed to quantify the absolute abundance of each unique TCRbeta CDR3 region. Usable DNA was measured by amplifying reference genes present in all nucleated cells, and TCRbeta template counts were normalized to that usable DNA to estimate T cell fraction. Repertoire TCRs were annotated as SARS-CoV-2-specific by exact matching of V gene, CDR3 amino acid sequence and J gene to a known reactive TCR set. The reference SARS-CoV-2 TCR set came from MIRA and was filtered for enrichment in COVID-19-positive ImmuneCODE repertoires, removing public or cross-reactive TCRs. Drawing on the MIRA antigens, annotated TCRs were analysed further at the level of specific ORF or position within ORF. Breadth was defined as the number of annotated unique rearrangements divided by the total number of unique productive rearrangements, and depth was defined as the summed frequency of the annotated unique rearrangements. TCR breadth was compared between groups using two-sided Wilcoxon rank-sum tests. In TCRdb, the immuneACCESS table is reduced to in-frame sequences with V and J assigned. These tables do not hold every clone; where another copy was compared, an unresolved V gene accounts for under half, and the others remain unexplained. V and J calls and clone size follow that table, whereas D and trimming were derived from the DNA. The sample profile shows about 420,000 clones; around 87% of them were found once. In total, the top ten clones hold less than 4.5% of the sample.

Findings and caveats that apply to the study as a whole: Ad26.COV2.S recipients had higher spike-specific TCR breadth than placebo recipients (P = 0.0014). Comparing responses between vaccine doses or regimens was not something the study was powered to do. After vaccination, spike-specific CD8+ and CD4+ T cell responses were reported to show substantial breadth. Vaccine and placebo recipients had comparable non-spike TCR breadth, which fits with the vaccine containing only spike. According to the authors, total T cell responses may have been underestimated by the TCR breadth and depth analyses.

The treatment or condition label for this specimen denotes: roughly 20 received Ad26.COV2.S at low or high dose, single or two shots; about 5 received placebo; per-sample allocation not given. Repertoires of vaccine and placebo recipients were sequenced from samples taken on day 63 after the first injection. Cohort 1b enrolled some 25 adults aged 18-55 years at a single site in Boston, USA, between 29 July and 7 August 2020. Ad26.COV2.S was a replication-incompetent adenovirus type 26 vector that expressed a prefusion-stabilized SARS-CoV-2 spike protein derived from the original Wuhan strain. Between the V and J ends, shortened by 4 bases and 4 bases respectively, the junction contains 14 bases. CDR1 SGHVS and CDR2 FQNEAQ are derived from the germline V gene. From the cysteine through the phenylalanine, the CDR3 covers 15 amino acids. Here the CDR3 DNA is all that survives: 45 bases in frame from base 1.

Sequenced here: peripheral blood, sampled in a trial of Ad26.COV2.S vaccine versus placebo. The chain couples TRBV7-8 to TRBJ2-1; the best D guess is TRBD1, with 5 bases matching. The receptor's source is a person between 18 and 60 years old who received the Ad26.COV2.S COVID-19 vaccine or a placebo. DNA sequence: TGTGCCAGCAGCTATGCCAGGGTACGTTACAATGAGCAGTTCTTC. It is translated as CASSYARVRYNEQFF.